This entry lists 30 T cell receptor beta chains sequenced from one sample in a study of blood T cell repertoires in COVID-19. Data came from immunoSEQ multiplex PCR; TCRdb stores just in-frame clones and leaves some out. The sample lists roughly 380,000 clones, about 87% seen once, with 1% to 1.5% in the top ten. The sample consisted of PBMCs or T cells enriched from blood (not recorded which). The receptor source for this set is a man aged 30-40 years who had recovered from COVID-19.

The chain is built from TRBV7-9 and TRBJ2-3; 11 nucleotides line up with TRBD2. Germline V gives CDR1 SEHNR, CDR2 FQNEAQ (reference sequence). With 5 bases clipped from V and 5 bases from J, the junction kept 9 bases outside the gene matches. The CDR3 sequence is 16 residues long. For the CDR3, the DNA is TGTGCCAGCAGCACCACGACTAGCGGGGTTGTAGATACGCAGTATTTT. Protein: CASSTTTSGVVDTQYF.

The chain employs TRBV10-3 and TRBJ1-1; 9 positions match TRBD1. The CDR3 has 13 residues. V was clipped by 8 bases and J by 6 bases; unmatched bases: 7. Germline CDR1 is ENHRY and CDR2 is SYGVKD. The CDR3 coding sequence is TGTGCCATCGGGACAGGGCCTAGGGCTGAAGCTTTCTTT. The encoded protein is CAIGTGPRAEAFF.

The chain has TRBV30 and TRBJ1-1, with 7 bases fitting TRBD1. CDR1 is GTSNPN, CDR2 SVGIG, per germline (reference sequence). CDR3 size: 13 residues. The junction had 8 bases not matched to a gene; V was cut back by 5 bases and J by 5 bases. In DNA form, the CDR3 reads TGTGCCTGGGCGACAGGGACGAGGACTGAAGCTTTCTTT. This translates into CAWATGTRTEAFF.

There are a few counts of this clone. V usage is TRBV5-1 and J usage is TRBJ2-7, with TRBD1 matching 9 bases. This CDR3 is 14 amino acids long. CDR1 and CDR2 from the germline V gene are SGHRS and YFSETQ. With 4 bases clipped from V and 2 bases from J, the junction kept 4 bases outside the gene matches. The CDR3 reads CASSTDRGPYEQYF. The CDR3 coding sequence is TGCGCCAGCAGCACGGACAGGGGCCCCTACGAGCAGTACTTC.

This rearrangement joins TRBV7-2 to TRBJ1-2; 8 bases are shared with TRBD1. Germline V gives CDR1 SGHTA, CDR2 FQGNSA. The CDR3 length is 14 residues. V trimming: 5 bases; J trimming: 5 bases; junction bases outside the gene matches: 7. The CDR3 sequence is CASSPGQGLYGYTF. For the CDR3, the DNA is TGTGCCAGCAGCCCCGGACAGGGATTATATGGCTACACCTTC.

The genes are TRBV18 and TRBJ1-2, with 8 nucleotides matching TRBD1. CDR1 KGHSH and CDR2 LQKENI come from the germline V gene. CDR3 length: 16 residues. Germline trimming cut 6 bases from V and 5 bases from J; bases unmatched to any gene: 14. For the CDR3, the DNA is TGTGCCAGCTCTCAAGGAGGGACAGGAACCTATTATGGCTACACCTTC. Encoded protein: CASSQGGTGTYYGYTF.

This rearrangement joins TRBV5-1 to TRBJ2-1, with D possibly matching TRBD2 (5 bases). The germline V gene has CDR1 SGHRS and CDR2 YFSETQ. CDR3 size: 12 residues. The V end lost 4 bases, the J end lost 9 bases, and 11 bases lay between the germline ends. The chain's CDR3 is CASSGGAFEQFF. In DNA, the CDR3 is TGCGCCAGCAGCGGAGGAGCGTTTGAGCAGTTCTTC.

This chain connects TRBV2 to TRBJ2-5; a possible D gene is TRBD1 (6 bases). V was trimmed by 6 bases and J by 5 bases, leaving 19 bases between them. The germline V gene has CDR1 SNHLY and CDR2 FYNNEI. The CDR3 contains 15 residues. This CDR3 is CASRVGHSEAETQYF. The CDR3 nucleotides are TGTGCCAGCAGAGTGGGACATAGCGAGGCGGAGACCCAGTACTTC.

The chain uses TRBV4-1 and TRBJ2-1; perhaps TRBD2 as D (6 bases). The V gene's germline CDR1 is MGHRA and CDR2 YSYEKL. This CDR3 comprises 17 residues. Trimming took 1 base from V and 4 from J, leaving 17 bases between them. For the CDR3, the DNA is TGCGCCAGCAGCCAAGTGGCAGGCGGGACGGGGTACAATGAGCAGTTCTTC. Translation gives CASSQVAGGTGYNEQFF.

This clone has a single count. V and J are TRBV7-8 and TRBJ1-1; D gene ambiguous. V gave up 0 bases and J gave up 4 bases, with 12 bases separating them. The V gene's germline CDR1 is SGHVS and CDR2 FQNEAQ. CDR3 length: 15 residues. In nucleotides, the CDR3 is TGTGCCAGCAGCTTAGCGCGGGGAAGGAGCACTGAAGCTTTCTTT. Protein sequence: CASSLARGRSTEAFF.

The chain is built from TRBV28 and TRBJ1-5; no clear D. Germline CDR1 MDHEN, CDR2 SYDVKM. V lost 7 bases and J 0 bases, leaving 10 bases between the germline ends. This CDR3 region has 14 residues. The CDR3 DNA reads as TGTGCCAGCACTTTTGACTATAGCAATCAGCCCCAGCATTTT. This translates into CASTFDYSNQPQHF.

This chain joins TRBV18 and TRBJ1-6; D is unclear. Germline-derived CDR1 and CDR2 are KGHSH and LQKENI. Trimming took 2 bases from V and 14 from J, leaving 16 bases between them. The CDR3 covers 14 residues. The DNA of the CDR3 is TGTGCCAGCTCACCAGGGCAGGTCCACATGTCCCTCCACTTT. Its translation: CASSPGQVHMSLHF.

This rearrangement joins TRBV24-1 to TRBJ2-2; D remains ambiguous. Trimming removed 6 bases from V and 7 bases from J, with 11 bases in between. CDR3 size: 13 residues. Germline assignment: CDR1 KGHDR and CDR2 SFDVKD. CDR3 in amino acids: CATSPAERGELFF. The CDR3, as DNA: TGTGCCACCAGTCCGGCCGAGCGCGGGGAGCTGTTTTTT.

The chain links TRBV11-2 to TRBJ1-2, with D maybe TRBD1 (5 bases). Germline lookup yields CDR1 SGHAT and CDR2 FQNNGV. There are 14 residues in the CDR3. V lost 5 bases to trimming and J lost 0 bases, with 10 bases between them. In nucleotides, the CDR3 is TGTGCCAGCAGCCAAGGGGTTACTAACTATGGCTACACCTTC. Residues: CASSQGVTNYGYTF.

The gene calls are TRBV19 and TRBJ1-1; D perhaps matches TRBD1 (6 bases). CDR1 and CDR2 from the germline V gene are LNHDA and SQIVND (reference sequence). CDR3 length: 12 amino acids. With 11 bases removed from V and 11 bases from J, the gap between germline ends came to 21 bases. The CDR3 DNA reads TGTGCCTCTACATTTGGGGGCTCTGGTGCTTTCTTT. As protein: CASTFGGSGAFF.

CDR3 residues: CASSDRTGGTDTQYF. The CDR3 DNA reads TGTGCCAGCAGTGACCGGACAGGGGGCACAGATACGCAGTATTTT. V usage is TRBV6-4 and J usage is TRBJ2-3; TRBD1 agrees at 9 bases. Per the germline V gene, CDR1 is MRHNA and CDR2 is SNTAGT. Germline trimming cut 2 bases from V and 1 base from J; bases unmatched to any gene: 1. The CDR3 spans 15 residues.

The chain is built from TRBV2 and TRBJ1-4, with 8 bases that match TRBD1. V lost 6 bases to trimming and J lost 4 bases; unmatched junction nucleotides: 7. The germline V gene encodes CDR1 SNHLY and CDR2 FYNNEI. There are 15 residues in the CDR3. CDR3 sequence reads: CASRPGTGVNEKLFF. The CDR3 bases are TGTGCCAGCAGACCCGGGACAGGTGTTAATGAAAAACTGTTTTTT.

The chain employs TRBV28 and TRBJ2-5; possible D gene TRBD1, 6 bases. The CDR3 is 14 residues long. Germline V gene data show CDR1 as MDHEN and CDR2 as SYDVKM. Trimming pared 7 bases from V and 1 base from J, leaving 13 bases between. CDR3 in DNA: TGTGCCAGCACCACCGGGACACCCCAAGAGACCCAGTACTTC. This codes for CASTTGTPQETQYF.

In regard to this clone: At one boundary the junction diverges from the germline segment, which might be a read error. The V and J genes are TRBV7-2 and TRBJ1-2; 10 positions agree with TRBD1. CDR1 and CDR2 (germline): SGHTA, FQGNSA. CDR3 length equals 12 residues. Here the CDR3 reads CASSLRTGGANF. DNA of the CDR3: TGTGCCAGCAGCTTAAGGACAGGGGGGGCGAACTTC.

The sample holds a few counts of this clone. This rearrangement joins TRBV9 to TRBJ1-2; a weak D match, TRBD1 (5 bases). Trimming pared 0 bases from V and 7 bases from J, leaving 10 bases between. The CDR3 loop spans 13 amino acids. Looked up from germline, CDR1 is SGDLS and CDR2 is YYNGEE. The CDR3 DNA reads TGTGCCAGCAGCGTAGTTCAGGGCCGTGGCTACACCTTC. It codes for CASSVVQGRGYTF. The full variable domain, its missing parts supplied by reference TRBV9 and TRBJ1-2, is DSGVTQTPKHLITATGQRVTLRCSPRSGDLSVYWYQQSLDQGLQFLIQYYNGEERAKGNILERFSAQQFPDLHSELNLSSLELGDSALYFCASSVVQGRGYTFGSGTRLTVV.

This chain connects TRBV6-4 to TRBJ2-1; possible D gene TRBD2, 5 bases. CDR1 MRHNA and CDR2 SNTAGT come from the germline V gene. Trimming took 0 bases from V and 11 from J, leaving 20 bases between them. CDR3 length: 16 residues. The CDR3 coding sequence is TGTGCCAGCAGTGACTCTGGGAGCCTAGCCCCGAGTAAGCAGTTCTTC. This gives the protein CASSDSGSLAPSKQFF.

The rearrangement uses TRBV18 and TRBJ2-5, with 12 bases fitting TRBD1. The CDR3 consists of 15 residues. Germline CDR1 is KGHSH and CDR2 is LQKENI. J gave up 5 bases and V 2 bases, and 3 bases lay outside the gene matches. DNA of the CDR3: TGTGCCAGCTCACCAGGGACAGGGGGCATGGAGACCCAGTACTTC. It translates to CASSPGTGGMETQYF.

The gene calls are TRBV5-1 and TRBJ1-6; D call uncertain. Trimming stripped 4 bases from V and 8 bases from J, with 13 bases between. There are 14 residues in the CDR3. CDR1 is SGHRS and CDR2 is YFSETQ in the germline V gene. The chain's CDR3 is CASSDGEADSPLHF. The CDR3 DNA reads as TGCGCCAGCAGCGATGGGGAAGCGGATTCACCCCTCCACTTT.

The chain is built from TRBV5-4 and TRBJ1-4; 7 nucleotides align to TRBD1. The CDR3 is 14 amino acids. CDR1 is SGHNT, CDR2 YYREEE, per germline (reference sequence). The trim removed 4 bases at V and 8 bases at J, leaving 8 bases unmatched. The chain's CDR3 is CASSRDSTAEKLFF. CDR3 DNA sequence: TGTGCCAGCAGCCGGGACAGCACGGCGGAAAAACTGTTTTTT.

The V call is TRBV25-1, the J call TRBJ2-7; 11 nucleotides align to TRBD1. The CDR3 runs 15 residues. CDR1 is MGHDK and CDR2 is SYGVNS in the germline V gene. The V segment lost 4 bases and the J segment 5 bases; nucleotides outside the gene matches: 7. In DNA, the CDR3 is TGTGCCAGCAGTGTCTCTTGGACAGGGGGCGACGAGCAGTACTTC. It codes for CASSVSWTGGDEQYF.

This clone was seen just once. The CDR3 protein is CASSEGQGLFYEQYF. Written as DNA, the CDR3 is TGTGCCAGCAGTGAAGGACAGGGCCTCTTCTACGAGCAGTACTTC. The chain has TRBV2 and TRBJ2-7; TRBD1 aligns across 7 bases. Per germline, CDR1 SNHLY and CDR2 FYNNEI. V trimming: 1 base; J trimming: 3 bases; junction bases outside the gene matches: 6. This CDR3 spans 15 amino acids.

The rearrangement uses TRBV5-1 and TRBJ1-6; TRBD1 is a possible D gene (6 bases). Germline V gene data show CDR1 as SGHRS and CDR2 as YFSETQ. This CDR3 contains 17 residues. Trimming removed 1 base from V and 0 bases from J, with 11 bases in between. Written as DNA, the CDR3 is TGCGCCAGCAGCTTGCCAGGGGCGAGCTCCTATAATTCACCCCTCCACTTT. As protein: CASSLPGASSYNSPLHF.

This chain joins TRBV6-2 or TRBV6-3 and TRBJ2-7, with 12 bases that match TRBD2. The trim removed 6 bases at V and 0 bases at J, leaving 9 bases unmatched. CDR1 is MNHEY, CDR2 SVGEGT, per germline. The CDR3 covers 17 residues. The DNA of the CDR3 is TGTGCCAGCAGCGAAGGACTAGCGGGGTACAGCTCCTACGAGCAGTACTTC. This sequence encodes CASSEGLAGYSSYEQYF.

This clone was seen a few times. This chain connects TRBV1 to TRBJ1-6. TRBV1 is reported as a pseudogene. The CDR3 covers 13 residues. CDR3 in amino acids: CTSSQAGGSPLHF. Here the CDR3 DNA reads TGCACCAGCAGCCAAGCCGGCGGGTCACCCCTCCACTTT.

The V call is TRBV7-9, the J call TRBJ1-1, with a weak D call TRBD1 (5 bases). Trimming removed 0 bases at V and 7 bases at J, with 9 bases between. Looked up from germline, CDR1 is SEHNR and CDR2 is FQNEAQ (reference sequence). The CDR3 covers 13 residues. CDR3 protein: CASSLARVGEAFF. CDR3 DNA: TGTGCCAGCAGCTTAGCCAGGGTCGGTGAAGCTTTCTTT.